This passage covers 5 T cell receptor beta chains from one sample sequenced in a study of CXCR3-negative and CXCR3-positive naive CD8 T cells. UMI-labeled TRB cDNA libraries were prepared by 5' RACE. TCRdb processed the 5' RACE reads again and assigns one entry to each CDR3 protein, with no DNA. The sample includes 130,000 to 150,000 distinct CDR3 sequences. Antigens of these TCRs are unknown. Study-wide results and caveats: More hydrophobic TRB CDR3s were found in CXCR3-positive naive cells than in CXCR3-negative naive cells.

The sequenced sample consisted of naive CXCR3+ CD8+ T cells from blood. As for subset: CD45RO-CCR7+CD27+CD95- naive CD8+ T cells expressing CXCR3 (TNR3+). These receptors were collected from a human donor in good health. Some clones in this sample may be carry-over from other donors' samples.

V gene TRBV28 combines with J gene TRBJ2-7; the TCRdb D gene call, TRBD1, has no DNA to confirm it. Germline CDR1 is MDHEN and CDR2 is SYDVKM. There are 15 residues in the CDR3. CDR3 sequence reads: CASSSPTGVDYEQYF. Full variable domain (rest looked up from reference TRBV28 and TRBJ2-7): DVKVTQSSRYLVKRTGEKVFLECVQDMDHENMFWYRQDPGLGLRLIYFSYDVKMKEKGDIPEGYSVSREKKERFSLILESASTNQTSMYLCASSSPTGVDYEQYFGPGTRLTVT.

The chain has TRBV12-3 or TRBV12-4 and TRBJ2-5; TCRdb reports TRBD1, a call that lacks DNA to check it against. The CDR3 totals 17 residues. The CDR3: CASSHAPGTGYNRAQYF.

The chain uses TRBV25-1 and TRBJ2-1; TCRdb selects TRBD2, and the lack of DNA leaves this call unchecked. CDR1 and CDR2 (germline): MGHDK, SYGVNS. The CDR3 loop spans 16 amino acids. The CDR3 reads CASSVGLAYSNNEQFF.

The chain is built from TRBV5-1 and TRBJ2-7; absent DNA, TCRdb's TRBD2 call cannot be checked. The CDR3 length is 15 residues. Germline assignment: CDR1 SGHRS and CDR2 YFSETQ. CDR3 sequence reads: CASSPSTSIVHEQYF.

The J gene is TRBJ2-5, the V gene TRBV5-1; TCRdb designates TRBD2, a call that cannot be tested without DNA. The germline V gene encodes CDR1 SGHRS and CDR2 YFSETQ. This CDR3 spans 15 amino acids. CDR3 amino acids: CASSLLGQAQETQYF.